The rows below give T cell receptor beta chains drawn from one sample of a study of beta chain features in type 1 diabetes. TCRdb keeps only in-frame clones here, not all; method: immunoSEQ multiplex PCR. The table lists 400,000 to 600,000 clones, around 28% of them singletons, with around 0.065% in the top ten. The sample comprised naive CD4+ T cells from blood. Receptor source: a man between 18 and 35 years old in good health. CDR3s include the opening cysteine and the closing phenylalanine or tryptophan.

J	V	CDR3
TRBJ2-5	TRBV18	CASSPMKETQYF
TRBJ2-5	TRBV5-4	CASSLQGARETQYF
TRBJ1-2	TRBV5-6	CASSIPGTNYGYTF
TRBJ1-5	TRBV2	CASSVLQGRSNQPQHF
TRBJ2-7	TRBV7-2	CASSSGRASGNYEQYF
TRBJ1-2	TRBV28	CASSSEGDYGYTF
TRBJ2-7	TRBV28	CASTRGPSGYEQYF
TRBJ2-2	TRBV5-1	CASSFVSGFNTGELFF
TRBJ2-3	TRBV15	CATSRVAGRTDTQYF
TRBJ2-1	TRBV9	CASSVEWERYNEQFF
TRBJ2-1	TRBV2	CASRGLSGRGEQFF
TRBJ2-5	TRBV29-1	CSIRRGAETQYF
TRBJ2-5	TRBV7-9	CASSFRRGQETQYF
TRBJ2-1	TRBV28	CASRALEPEQFF
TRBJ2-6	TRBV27	CASSTKVGRGLLSGANVLTF
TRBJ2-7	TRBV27	CASRRNGNYEQYF
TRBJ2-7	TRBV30	CAWINSGRTPYF
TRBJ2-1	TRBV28	CAAWGGIVYNEQFF
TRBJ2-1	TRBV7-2	CASSLGLAVYNEQFF
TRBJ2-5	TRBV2	CASSEEETQYF
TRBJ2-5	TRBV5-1	CASSIGTGLQETQYF
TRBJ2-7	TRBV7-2	CASSLVHGYEQYF
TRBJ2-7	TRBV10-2	CASSATYEQYF
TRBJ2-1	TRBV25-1	CASSEYGTGGSGEQFF
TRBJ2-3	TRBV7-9	CASSLGPDTQYF
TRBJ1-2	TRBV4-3	CASSQDQGANYGYTF
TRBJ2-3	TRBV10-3	CAISESVPTDTQYF
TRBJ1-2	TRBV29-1	CSVKQGSWNYGYTF
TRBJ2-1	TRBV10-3	CAISSNYNEQFF
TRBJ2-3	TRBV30	CAWSGGQGSTDTQYF
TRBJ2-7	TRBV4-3	CASSQGLAGSYEQYF
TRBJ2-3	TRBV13	CASSHRQAVGTDTQYF
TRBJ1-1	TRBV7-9	CASSLQASTEAFF
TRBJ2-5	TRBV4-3	CASSPGQEETQYF